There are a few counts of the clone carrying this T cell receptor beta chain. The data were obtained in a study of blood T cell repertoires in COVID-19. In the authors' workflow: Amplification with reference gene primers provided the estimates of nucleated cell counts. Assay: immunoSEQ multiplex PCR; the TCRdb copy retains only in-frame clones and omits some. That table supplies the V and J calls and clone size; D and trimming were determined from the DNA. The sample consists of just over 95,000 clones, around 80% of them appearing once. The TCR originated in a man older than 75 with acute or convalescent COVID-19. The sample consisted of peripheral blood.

CDR3 sequence (DNA): TGTGCCAGTAGTATGGGCGGGAGCTACTCCTACGAGCAGTACTTC. This gives the protein CASSMGGSYSYEQYF. The chain carries TRBV19 and TRBJ2-7, with 7 bases matching TRBD2. The CDR3 is 15 amino acids. Germline V lookup: CDR1 LNHDA, CDR2 SQIVND (reference sequence). The V gene end was trimmed by 3 bases and the J gene end by 0 bases; junction bases not matched to a gene: 5.